This T cell receptor (beta chain) originates from a study of early T cells in non-severe SARS-CoV-2 infection. Via MiXCR, TCRdb re-called the 5' RACE reads, giving one row per CDR3 protein. This sample yields approximately 100,000 distinct CDR3 sequences, of which around a sixth are seen a single time; around 1.3% belongs to the top ten. There are 15 residues in the CDR3. Germline V CDR1 and CDR2: MNHNY, SVGAGI (reference sequence). The V segment lost 0 bases and the J segment 2 bases; nucleotides outside the gene matches: 3. The V gene is TRBV6-6, the J gene TRBJ2-7; 8 bases line up with TRBD1. This clonotype was sampled from an adult who was a healthcare worker with PCR-confirmed SARS-CoV-2 infection or an uninfected control (not recorded which). Sequencing used whole blood. The CDR3 sequence is CASSYSDRGAYEQYF. The CDR3 DNA is TGTGCCAGCAGTTACTCCGACAGGGGCGCCTACGAGCAGTACTTC.